The present TCR beta chain was sequenced within a study of OX40 agonist ivuxolimab in advanced cancers. The CDR3 sequence is 8 residues long. Assay used: immunoSEQ multiplex PCR; TCRdb lists only in-frame clones, some missing. The sample shows tens of thousands of clones, over 75% of them seen only once. V usage is TRBV1 and J usage is TRBJ1-1. TRBV1 is classified as a pseudogene. The source was CD4+ or CD8+ T cells sorted from blood, collected in a trial of the OX40 agonist ivuxolimab. This TCR derives from an adult with an advanced solid tumor such as melanoma, head and neck, liver or kidney cancer. In DNA form, the CDR3 reads TGCACCAACGGGACGGCTTTCTTT. Protein product: CTNGTAFF.